Below are 2 T cell receptor beta chains sequenced from a single sample in a study of post-analysis software for immune sequencing data. Study observations and caveats: When patients were compared with controls, a handful of TRBV segments were more frequent, TRBV5-6, TRBV5-1 and TRBV20-1 among them.

Libraries were made from TCR beta cDNA, and they carried unique molecular identifiers. From the PCR reads, TCRdb called clonotypes with MiXCR, one entry per CDR3 protein. Of some 690,000 distinct CDR3 sequences in the sample, about 32% were seen once. These receptors are not linked to any known antigen. The sequencing sample was made of blood. Source of these receptors: a girl aged 5-17 years with multiple sclerosis.

The chain uses TRBV7-8 and TRBJ2-1; weak D call: TRBD2 (5 bases). This CDR3 is 17 amino acids long. Trimming cost V 5 bases and J 8 bases, with 25 bases left between them. Germline V gene sequence: CDR1 SGHVS, CDR2 FQNEAQ. CDR3 coding DNA: TGTGCCAGCAGCCTCCGCCCCCGGGAAAACCCTTTCCATGAGCAGTTCTTC. This encodes CASSLRPRENPFHEQFF.

J is TRBJ2-1 and V is TRBV7-2; maybe TRBD1 (5 bases). The CDR3 totals 13 residues. V gave up 5 bases and J gave up 8 bases, with 13 bases separating them. Germline CDR1 is SGHTA and CDR2 is FQGNSA. CDR3 nucleotide sequence: TGTGCCAGCAGCCCCGACGGACACGATGAGCAGTTCTTC. It encodes CASSPDGHDEQFF.